This entry features one TCR beta chain sequence. No antigen is known for it. Germline-derived CDR1 and CDR2 are LGHDT and YNNKEL (reference sequence). The CDR3 runs to 14 residues. V shed 3 bases and J 14 bases; nucleotides not matched to a gene: 7. TCRdb redid the calling of the 5' RACE reads with MiXCR, one entry per CDR3 protein. The sample comprises fewer than 700,000 distinct CDR3 sequences, approximately 18% of which are singletons, and around 12% rests with the top ten. These data originate in a study of T-cell memory formation after mild COVID-19. Study-wide context: TCR clusters were mostly confined to one donor each. Findings and limits, study-wide: There were some responding clones in pre-infection memory, which suggested that cross-reactive memory had joined. Among clones contracting day 15 to 85, CD4/CD8 was balanced, whereas later expanders leaned CD4+.

The sample comprised PBMCs or a T cell subset sorted from them (not recorded which). This receptor was identified in an adult woman who had mild COVID-19 (a few samples of this study predate the infection). Cell type and time point are not known. This rearrangement joins TRBV3-1 to TRBJ2-1; 13 bases fit TRBD2. CDR3 sequence: CASSHEGLAGLKFF. CDR3 nucleotides: TGTGCCAGCAGCCATGAGGGACTAGCGGGATTGAAGTTCTTC.